This T cell receptor beta chain emerged from a study of cytomegalovirus exposure and HLA in healthy donors (dated by TCRdb to 2016 to 2017). As for the study more broadly: An earlier analysis of fewer than 750 of the donors reported roughly 300 Gb of sequence data and roughly 120 million unique TCR beta sequences obtained from about 200 million T cells. An early release covering some 640 HLA-typed donors comprised about 300 gigabases of sequencing data and tens of millions of unique TCR sequences. Of the approximately 370 genotyped donors, 81% were placed in the genetic ancestry cluster associated with self-reported Caucasian donors. The study aimed to test whether signatures of past pathogen exposure could be identified by cataloging public T cell receptors. The study profiled the T cell repertoires of around 700 subjects by immunosequencing and related them to cytomegalovirus serostatus. A separate validation cohort of 100 to 150 different subjects was used in addition to the roughly 700-subject first cohort. High-throughput TCR immunosequencing, statistical association of individual TCRs with disease status, and machine learning were combined to predict cytomegalovirus infection status. In a later analysis, previously published TCR beta repertoires from 550 to 700 donors were re-analyzed and high-resolution HLA genotyping was added so that TCR occurrence patterns could be studied. Rather than drawing on any new phenotypic data, the later analysis identified candidate immune exposures from TCR beta sequences and the way those sequences occurred across donors. To decide whether each TCR beta V gene segment behaved as functional or pseudogenic, an earlier analysis of several hundred of the donors relied on high-throughput TCR beta sequencing. Donor age, sex, ethnicity and CMV serostatus were compiled alongside the repertoire data. A later genetic analysis took genome-wide SNP genotypes for about 65% of the roughly 670 donors and used that subset as a discovery cohort. All discovery cohort repertoires had been generated on a single sequencing platform. HLA typing included class I and class II loci at four-digit resolution. The number of donors typed differed by locus, with about 629-630 for A, B, C, DRB1 and DQB1, around 560 for DQA1, about 610 for DPA1, and over 400 for DPB1. About five DR-DQ haplotypes were handled as single units for association and clustering, since linkage in the cohort was strong. Among about 410 genotyped donors of the cohort, an average of approximately 240,000 unique TCR beta nucleotide sequences was sequenced per donor, of which 15% to 20% were non-productive.

What the work shows at the level of the full study, not this receptor alone: Because counts were too low, roughly 17 rarely observed V segments, including chromosome 9 orphons, were left out of the earlier analysis of some 640 of the donors. Because HLA typing was missing for some donors at each locus, association tests included only the typed subset. In a later analysis, the rate of TCR association differed among HLA loci, with DRB1 alleles having the most associated TCRs and HLA-C alleles having the fewest. For the cohort, immune exposure information was limited to CMV serostatus. Correlated functional status among segregating V segments might reflect linkage disequilibrium, but an unknown experimental factor could not be ruled out. The authors suggested that the approach could potentially be generalized to other disease states and immunological phenotypes. Three of the identified cytomegalovirus-associated TCR beta chains were confirmed in vitro to be specific for cytomegalovirus antigens. Only TCR beta chains were sequenced in this cohort, and the absence of alpha or paired-chain data limited detectable features. Cytomegalovirus status was reported to be diagnosed by the classifier with high specificity and sensitivity in both the original and validation cohorts. Compared with equally common non-associated chains, HLA-associated TCR beta chains in a later analysis were more clonally expanded and had lower generation probabilities. A later analysis reported that several top co-occurrence clusters appeared linked to parvovirus B19, influenza, CMV and Epstein-Barr virus. According to a later genetic analysis, donors in an Asian-associated ancestry cluster had fewer N-insertions in productive TCRs than the approximately 670-donor mean. V-gene and J-gene trimming of TCR beta chains was associated with a missense DCLRE1C variant in a later genetic analysis, and the association was replicated in an independent cohort. A further reported finding was that TCR beta sequences accurately predicted the HLA-A and HLA-B alleles for most subjects in the first cohort. Across donors, most TCR sequences were observed very rarely, whereas some public TCRs were present in many individuals. Sequencing depth was assumed to be roughly uniform across donors in the presence/absence analyses, though that assumption may not hold. The sequencing pipeline was judged likely to have produced a cluster of highly shared sequence variants as a technical artifact. The study gave a list of under 200 TCR beta chains associated with cytomegalovirus. Most CMV-associated TCR beta chains appeared to be HLA-restricted in a later analysis, and the HLA associations seemed to be driven largely by CMV exposure. In an earlier analysis of some 540 of the donors, most TCR beta V segments appeared in productive rearrangements about 87% or about 30% of the time, broadly matching IMGT annotations. A later analysis associated about 17,000 TCR beta sequences with specific HLA alleles at a false discovery rate of 0.05. When HLA alleles, especially DR and DQ, strongly co-occurred, attributing TCR associations to individual alleles was difficult.

Libraries were built with the immunoSEQ multiplex PCR assay. For the multiplex PCR, a mixture combining 60 forward primers for TCR Vbeta segments and 13 reverse primers for TCR Jbeta segments was used. A multiplex PCR assay on genomic DNA amplified the CDR3 region of rearranged TCR beta genes. Amplified TCR beta libraries were sequenced as 87-base-pair reads on the Illumina HiSeq System. The original pipeline was this. Across the 670 or so repertoires, a later analysis counted tens of millions of unique TCR beta chains, 8.5 million to 12 million of which were shared by at least two donors. Raw reads were error-corrected and collapsed into unique sequences by a nearest-neighbor algorithm in which closely related sequences were merged to remove PCR and sequencing errors. CDR3 sequences were aligned to IMGT reference sequences to assign V, D and J gene segments. Each retained sequence needed at least a six-nucleotide match to both a V gene segment and a J gene segment. A rearrangement counted as productive if the CDR3 had no stop codons and remained in frame with V and J, and every other rearrangement counted as non-productive. CDR3 was defined by IMGT convention, running from the second conserved V-encoded cysteine to the conserved J-encoded phenylalanine. The earlier analysis of 550 to 650 of the donors excluded any sequence lacking an unambiguous match to a single V gene segment. In an earlier analysis of a few hundred of the donors, V segments were called functional above 56.7% productive rearrangements and were called segregating when the between-donor standard deviation exceeded 5%. A statistical classification framework was developed to diagnose cytomegalovirus status using the catalog of TCR beta chain sequences. In a later analysis, V and J genes were assigned by comparing TCR nucleotide sequences against IMGT/GENE-DB human TR gene sequences. The TCRdist pipeline was used in a later analysis to assign CDR3 sequences and most-parsimonious VDJ recombination scenarios. In a later analysis, each TCR beta chain was defined by its CDR3 amino acid sequence together with its V-gene family, and reads lacking a unique V-gene family were excluded. As a way to deal with suspected cross-contamination and a sequencing artifact, a later analysis dropped 450 to 700 nucleotide sequences that were highly shared and had low generation probability. In a later analysis, a clonal expansion index was calculated for each public chain from normalized within-repertoire ranks of inferred template counts. In a later analysis, generation probabilities were computed using a VDJ recombination model fitted to out-of-frame rearrangements, and the results were checked against IGoR. In a later analysis, hypergeometric tests were used to score TCR-TCR, TCR-HLA and TCR-CMV co-occurrence, with a repertoire-size bias correction applied to TCR pairs. In a later analysis, false discovery rates were estimated by permuting HLA or CMV assignments 20 times. In a later analysis, co-occurring TCRs were grouped using DBSCAN, with TCRdist sequence similarity added in when clustering inside HLA-allele-positive subsets. Co-occurrence clustering excluded repertoires with fewer than 30,000 or more than 120,000 public chains, plus five with anomalous nucleotide sharing. The table comes from immuneACCESS by way of TCRdb, which keeps in-frame sequences with V and J called. Part of the clones is missing from these tables; in studies checked, under half for an unresolved V gene and the rest for unknown reasons. From that table come the V and J calls and clone size; the DNA was used to work out D and trimming. Counted in this sample were 70,000 to 95,000 clones; more than 75% of them appeared once. Clones ranked in the top ten supply 2% to 2.5% of the sample.

The cohort comprised 666 healthy bone marrow donors. All cohort members were sampled while nominally healthy, although unrecorded immune exposures were likely present. The donor was CMV seronegative and belonged to the group of around 350 seronegative cohort members. Every donor gave a peripheral blood sample, and the peripheral blood mononuclear cells from that sample were used for TCR beta sequencing. The Qiagen DNeasy Blood Extraction Kit was used to extract genomic DNA from the blood cell samples. With respect to this clone: There is no known antigen for this receptor. No per-base quality is available; no much larger clone lies one base away.

Sequenced input: PBMCs. The TCR sequence derives from a man younger than 35 in good health and CMV-seronegative.

The CDR3 protein: CASSLTGDGGWETQYF. The sequenced DNA is TGTGCCAGCAGCTTAACCGGGGACGGAGGGTGGGAGACCCAGTACTTC. The chain couples TRBV7-3 to TRBJ2-5; perhaps TRBD2 is the D gene, with 6 bases matching. From the cysteine up to the phenylalanine, the CDR3 has a length of 16 residues. Left in the record is the CDR3 DNA by itself, 48 bases read in frame from the first base. CDR1 and CDR2 are read off the germline V gene as SGHTA and FQGTGA. V and J are truncated by 0 bases and 5 bases respectively, leaving an intervening sequence of 16 bases.